These 13 T cell receptor beta chains came from one sample sequenced in a study of technical replicates of blood from a handful of donors. Repertoires were generated with immunoSEQ multiplex PCR, while TCRdb's copy carries only in-frame clones and drops some. Of some 58,000 clones in the sample, 85% to 95% are singletons; the top ten hold over 0.2%. The sample comprised T cells isolated from PBMCs. These receptors were collected from a human donor in good health.

This clone was observed a few times. The chain has TRBV5-1 and TRBJ2-7, with TRBD1 identical over 7 bases. The junction had 1 base not matched to a gene; V was cut back by 0 bases and J by 1 base. There are 14 residues in the CDR3. CDR1 is SGHRS, CDR2 YFSETQ, per germline. The chain's CDR3 is CASSLGQGSYEQYF. The CDR3, as DNA: TGCGCCAGCAGCTTGGGACAGGGATCCTACGAGCAGTACTTC.

The chain employs TRBV5-1 and TRBJ1-4, with 9 bases matching TRBD1. The germline V gene has CDR1 SGHRS and CDR2 YFSETQ. This CDR3 spans 14 amino acids. The ends lost 3 bases at V and 7 bases at J; junction bases unmatched: 4. The CDR3 DNA reads as TGCGCCAGCAGCTCCGGACAGGGGACTGAAAAACTGTTTTTT. This codes for CASSSGQGTEKLFF.

In nucleotides, the CDR3 is TGTGCCAGCAGTTACCCGGGGGGCCGACTCCCCGAGCAGTACTTC. Protein product: CASSYPGGRLPEQYF. The chain joins TRBV28 to TRBJ2-7; tentative D call: TRBD2 (7 bases). CDR3 length: 15 residues. Germline CDR1 is MDHEN and CDR2 is SYDVKM. V lost 4 bases, J lost 6 bases, and 19 bases lay in between. Full variable domain (missing parts from reference TRBV28 and TRBJ2-7): DVKVTQSSRYLVKRTGEKVFLECVQDMDHENMFWYRQDPGLGLRLIYFSYDVKMKEKGDIPEGYSVSREKKERFSLILESASTNQTSMYLCASSYPGGRLPEQYFGPGTRLTVT.

This rearrangement joins TRBV5-1 to TRBJ2-1; a weak D match, TRBD2 (6 bases). V was pared by 3 bases and J by 1 base, with 23 bases between. Per the germline V gene, CDR1 is SGHRS and CDR2 is YFSETQ. CDR3 length: 19 amino acids. CDR3 amino acids: CASSWAGYSGAGSYNEQFF. CDR3 in DNA: TGCGCCAGCAGCTGGGCTGGATATAGCGGAGCTGGGTCCTACAATGAGCAGTTCTTC.

The chain couples TRBV9 to TRBJ1-6; 7 bases are shared with TRBD1. With V trimmed by 2 bases and J by 7 bases, 9 bases remained unmatched. The CDR3 covers 16 residues. In germline, CDR1 is SGDLS, CDR2 YYNGEE. The CDR3 DNA sequence: TGTGCCAGCAGCGTCGACAGGGTAAATAGGAATTCACCCCTCCACTTT. Protein product: CASSVDRVNRNSPLHF.

V gene TRBV5-4 combines with J gene TRBJ2-1; TRBD2 matches at 8 bases. The CDR3 loop spans 15 amino acids. From germline, CDR1 is SGHNT and CDR2 YYREEE (reference sequence). The trim removed 4 bases at V and 4 bases at J, leaving 7 bases unmatched. The CDR3 nucleotides read TGTGCCAGCAGCCCCGAACTAGCGGCGTACAATGAGCAGTTCTTC. It specifies CASSPELAAYNEQFF.

The rearrangement links TRBV7-8 to TRBJ2-5; weak D call: TRBD2 (6 bases). The germline V and J ends were trimmed by 5 bases and 4 bases, with 20 bases remaining between them. The CDR3 contains 16 residues. In germline, CDR1 is SGHVS, CDR2 FQNEAQ. Here the CDR3 reads CASSHNTGEALETQYF. The CDR3 DNA sequence: TGTGCCAGCAGCCATAATACCGGGGAGGCGCTAGAGACCCAGTACTTC.

The chain is built from TRBV7-9 and TRBJ1-6; weak D call: TRBD1 (5 bases). The CDR3 covers 17 residues. V lost 5 bases and J 7 bases, leaving 21 bases between the germline ends. From germline, CDR1 is SEHNR and CDR2 FQNEAQ (reference sequence). CDR3 in DNA: TGTGCCAGCAGCCACCTCAACAACCGGGACTTAAATTCACCCCTCCACTTT. This sequence encodes CASSHLNNRDLNSPLHF. Full variable domain (remainder filled in from reference TRBV7-9 and TRBJ1-6): DTGVSQNPRHKITKRGQNVTFRCDPISEHNRLYWYRQTLGQGPEFLTYFQNEAQLEKSRLLSDRFSAERPKGSFSTLEIQRTEQGDSAMYLCASSHLNNRDLNSPLHFGNGTRLTVT.

In its sample, this clone was seen once. The chain links TRBV28 to TRBJ2-1; maybe TRBD1 (5 bases). Germline V gene sequence: CDR1 MDHEN, CDR2 SYDVKM. V dropped 7 bases and J dropped 0 bases, with 16 bases sitting between them. The CDR3 spans 16 residues. The CDR3 is CASKGAAERSYNEQFF. For the CDR3, the DNA is TGTGCCAGCAAAGGGGCGGCGGAGCGCTCCTACAATGAGCAGTTCTTC.

The CDR3 loop is CASSQGGARIWESSYEQYF. Written as DNA, the CDR3 is TGTGCCAGCAGCCAAGGGGGGGCACGTATATGGGAGAGCTCCTACGAGCAGTACTTC. The gene calls are TRBV7-9 and TRBJ2-7, with D tentatively TRBD2 (7 bases). V was cut by 5 bases and J by 0 bases, with 26 bases left in between. CDR1 is SEHNR, CDR2 FQNEAQ, per germline (reference sequence). This CDR3 has 19 amino acids.

This chain joins TRBV9 and TRBJ2-5, with 8 bases fitting TRBD2. The CDR3 extends over 17 amino acids. CDR1 is SGDLS and CDR2 is YYNGEE in the germline V gene. The V segment lost 0 bases and the J segment 1 base; nucleotides outside the gene matches: 8. CDR3 in amino acids: CASSVGSGRGVQETQYF. The CDR3 DNA reads as TGTGCCAGCAGCGTAGGGTCCGGGCGGGGGGTCCAAGAGACCCAGTACTTC.

V gene TRBV19 combines with J gene TRBJ2-5, with D perhaps matching TRBD2 (6 bases). CDR3 size: 14 residues. In germline, CDR1 is LNHDA, CDR2 SQIVND (reference sequence). V was clipped by 7 bases and J by 3 bases, with 15 bases between them. DNA of the CDR3: TGTGCCAGTACCTCGGGGGTGACAGAAGAGACCCAGTACTTC. Its protein product is CASTSGVTEETQYF.

The CDR3 sequence is CASSVGVTGELFF. CDR3 DNA sequence: TGTGCCAGCAGTGTCGGAGTTACCGGGGAGCTGTTTTTT. The chain employs TRBV6-5 and TRBJ2-2, with D uncertain. Germline lookup yields CDR1 MNHEY and CDR2 SVGAGI. V gave up 5 bases and J gave up 5 bases, with 9 bases separating them. This CDR3 contains 13 residues.